The 22 T cell receptor beta chains reported below all come from one sample, sequenced in a study of T cell changes during pregnancy in multiple sclerosis. Profiling relied on immunoSEQ multiplex PCR, and the TCRdb table lists in-frame clones only, not all of them. Among 67,000 or so clones listed, almost 95% were seen once. The sample here was CD8+ T cells from peripheral blood mononuclear cells, taken in the third trimester of pregnancy. The receptors originated from a female donor in good health, enrolled as a control in a pregnancy study.

This clone was observed once. The rearrangement uses TRBV4-2 and TRBJ2-7; 8 positions agree with TRBD1. Germline loops: CDR1 LGHNA, CDR2 YNFKEQ. CDR3 length equals 15 residues. Germline trimming cut 3 bases from V and 3 bases from J; bases unmatched to any gene: 7. The CDR3 protein is CASSQEAGTGYEQYF. The DNA of the CDR3 is TGTGCCAGCAGCCAGGAGGCGGGGACAGGCTACGAGCAGTACTTC.

This clone was detected once. J is TRBJ1-1 and V is TRBV5-4; 7 bases map to TRBD1. CDR1 SGHNT and CDR2 YYREEE come from the germline V gene (reference sequence). The V gene end was trimmed by 7 bases and the J gene end by 3 bases; junction bases not matched to a gene: 6. The CDR3 totals 13 residues. This chain's CDR3 is CASLNRGDTEAFF. CDR3 DNA: TGTGCCAGCCTAAACAGGGGCGACACTGAAGCTTTCTTT. Supplemented by reference TRBV5-4 and TRBJ1-1, the full variable domain reads ETGVTQSPTHLIKTRGQQVTLRCSSQSGHNTVSWYQQALGQGPQFIFQYYREEENGRGNFPPRFSGLQFPNYSSELNVNALELDDSALYLCASLNRGDTEAFFGQGTRLTVV.

The chain combines TRBV6-5 with TRBJ2-2, with D unclear. The CDR3 consists of 15 residues. V lost 1 base and J 6 bases, leaving 12 bases between the germline ends. Germline lookup yields CDR1 MNHEY and CDR2 SVGAGI. In DNA form, the CDR3 reads TGTGCCAGCAGTTACTTTCCAGACACCTCCGGGGAGCTGTTTTTT. Protein product: CASSYFPDTSGELFF.

The chain couples TRBV21-1 to TRBJ2-7; TRBD1 is the table's D call and was not checked against the DNA. TRBV21-1 is recorded as a pseudogene. CDR3 length: 15 residues. DNA of the CDR3: TGTGCCAGCAGCAAATTCTGGCAGGGGCCCTACGAGCAGTACTTC. Translated: CASSKFWQGPYEQYF.

This clone appeared a single time. The chain joins TRBV5-1 to TRBJ1-1; maybe TRBD1 (5 bases). CDR1 and CDR2 from the germline V gene are SGHRS and YFSETQ. Trimming shortened V by 4 bases and J by 7 bases, and 14 bases separated the two germline ends. The CDR3 is 13 amino acids. Here the CDR3 DNA reads TGCGCCAGCAGCCCCCCTGGGGCGAATGAAGCTTTCTTT. It encodes CASSPPGANEAFF.

The chain joins TRBV30 to TRBJ2-7, with TRBD2 identical over 7 bases. CDR1 is GTSNPN, CDR2 SVGIG, per germline (reference sequence). V lost 5 bases, J lost 3 bases, and 7 bases stayed unmatched. The CDR3 has 13 residues. For the CDR3, the DNA is TGTGCCTGGGCGAGGGACTATAACTACGAGCAGTACTTC. Translation: CAWARDYNYEQYF.

V gene TRBV19 combines with J gene TRBJ2-6; D is unclear. V was cut by 0 bases and J by 4 bases, with 13 bases left in between. CDR3 length equals 17 residues. CDR1 LNHDA and CDR2 SQIVND come from the germline V gene (reference sequence). The CDR3 DNA follows: TGTGCCAGTAGTATAGAGCGACATCTGCTCGGGGCCAACGTCCTGACTTTC. It specifies CASSIERHLLGANVLTF.

The chain couples TRBV7-2 to TRBJ2-7; TRBD2 is a possible D gene (5 bases). This CDR3 contains 12 residues. Germline CDR1 and CDR2: SGHTA and FQGNSA. The germline V and J ends were trimmed by 8 bases and 4 bases, with 12 bases remaining between them. CDR3 sequence (DNA): TGTGCCAGCGGTCTAGCAACTTACGAGCAGTACTTC. Its protein is CASGLATYEQYF.

The CDR3 loop is CASSVRGSYEQYF. CDR3 DNA: TGTGCCAGCAGTGTCAGGGGCAGCTACGAGCAGTACTTC. This rearrangement joins TRBV27 to TRBJ2-7, with a possible D match to TRBD1 (6 bases). Germline assignment: CDR1 MNHEY and CDR2 SMNVEV (reference sequence). The length of the CDR3 is 13 residues. Trimming removed 5 bases from V and 3 bases from J, with 11 bases in between.

The chain uses TRBV11-3 and TRBJ2-7; TRBD2 matches at 16 bases. Unmatched junction bases numbered 5, after V lost 2 bases and J lost 4 bases. Germline CDR1 is SGHNT and CDR2 is YENEEA. CDR3 length: 17 amino acids. The CDR3 loop is CASSLPGTSGGAYEQYF. The CDR3 DNA reads TGTGCCAGCAGCTTACCCGGGACTAGCGGGGGGGCTTACGAGCAGTACTTC.

This rearrangement joins TRBV7-9 to TRBJ2-7; 8 nucleotides match TRBD1. The CDR3 covers 13 residues. The germline V gene encodes CDR1 SEHNR and CDR2 FQNEAQ (reference sequence). The trim removed 6 bases at V and 1 base at J, leaving 2 bases unmatched. The CDR3 loop reads CASRGQGSYEQYF. Written as DNA, the CDR3 is TGTGCCAGCAGAGGACAGGGATCCTACGAGCAGTACTTC.

The genes are TRBV11-2 and TRBJ2-4; 9 positions agree with TRBD2. Trimming took 7 bases from V and 5 from J; bases not matched to a gene: 9. CDR3 length: 15 amino acids. In germline, CDR1 is SGHAT, CDR2 FQNNGV. The CDR3 loop is CASTPTAGGQNIQYF. The CDR3 DNA sequence: TGTGCCAGCACCCCGACAGCGGGGGGTCAAAACATTCAGTACTTC.

This chain connects TRBV4-3 to TRBJ2-7; 8 nucleotides line up with TRBD1. CDR3 length: 13 residues. CDR1 and CDR2 from the germline V gene are LGHNA and YSLEER. Unmatched junction bases numbered 2, after V lost 4 bases and J lost 3 bases. CDR3 sequence reads: CASSPDRGYEQYF. The CDR3 DNA sequence: TGCGCCAGCAGCCCAGACAGGGGCTACGAGCAGTACTTC.

DNA for the CDR3: TGTGCCAGCAGTGAAATAGAAGAGACCCAGTACTTC. Its translation is CASSEIEETQYF. The V gene is TRBV6-1, the J gene TRBJ2-5; D ambiguous. With 2 bases removed from V and 3 bases from J, the gap between germline ends came to 4 bases. This CDR3 spans 12 amino acids. Germline lookup yields CDR1 MNHNS and CDR2 SASEGT.

The rearrangement joins TRBV9 to TRBJ2-7; a possible D gene is TRBD1 (6 bases). V lost 3 bases to trimming and J lost 6 bases, with 16 bases between them. The CDR3 totals 14 residues. CDR1 is SGDLS, CDR2 YYNGEE, per germline. Written as DNA, the CDR3 is TGTGCCAGCAGCGCTAAGGGGGATGTGGCCGAGCAGTACTTC. Its protein product is CASSAKGDVAEQYF. Based on the CDR3 plus reference TRBV9 and TRBJ2-7, the full variable domain is DSGVTQTPKHLITATGQRVTLRCSPRSGDLSVYWYQQSLDQGLQFLIQYYNGEERAKGNILERFSAQQFPDLHSELNLSSLELGDSALYFCASSAKGDVAEQYFGPGTRLTVT.

The rearrangement links TRBV19 to TRBJ1-2; TRBD1 aligns across 7 bases. The CDR3 contains 12 residues. Germline CDR1 and CDR2: LNHDA and SQIVND (reference sequence). The trim removed 7 bases at V and 5 bases at J, leaving 4 bases unmatched. DNA of the CDR3: TGTGCCAGTATCACAGGGGCATATGGCTACACCTTC. Protein sequence: CASITGAYGYTF.

The CDR3 here is CASDRASGYTF. CDR3 nucleotides: TGTGCCAGCGACAGGGCTAGTGGCTACACCTTC. The J gene is TRBJ1-2, the V gene TRBV9; 7 bases fit TRBD1. With 7 bases clipped from V and 7 bases from J, the junction kept 4 bases outside the gene matches. Germline V gene lookup returns CDR1 SGDLS and CDR2 YYNGEE. The CDR3 spans 11 residues. Looking up the rest from reference TRBV9 and TRBJ1-2 gives the full variable domain: DSGVTQTPKHLITATGQRVTLRCSPRSGDLSVYWYQQSLDQGLQFLIQYYNGEERAKGNILERFSAQQFPDLHSELNLSSLELGDSALYFCASDRASGYTFGSGTRLTVV.

V is TRBV7-9 and J is TRBJ1-4; no clear D gene. This CDR3 has 12 residues. Germline CDR1 reads SEHNR; CDR2 reads FQNEAQ (reference sequence). V gave up 3 bases and J gave up 8 bases, with 7 bases separating them. CDR3 sequence: CASSLETEKLFF. DNA for the CDR3: TGTGCCAGCAGCTTGGAGACCGAAAAACTGTTTTTT.

V and J are TRBV27 and TRBJ1-5, with 8 bases aligning to TRBD1. Germline trimming cut 6 bases from V and 4 bases from J; bases unmatched to any gene: 5. Germline V gene sequence: CDR1 MNHEY, CDR2 SMNVEV (reference sequence). The CDR3 sequence is 14 residues long. The CDR3: CASRTGAGNQPQHF. The CDR3 coding sequence is TGTGCCAGCAGGACAGGGGCAGGGAATCAGCCCCAGCATTTT.

The chain combines TRBV27 with TRBJ1-6; D is unclear. V was trimmed by 9 bases and J by 7 bases, leaving 10 bases between them. Germline assignment: CDR1 MNHEY and CDR2 SMNVEV (reference sequence). CDR3 length equals 12 residues. CDR3 in DNA: TGTGCCAGTGGGAGGGTCAATTCACCCCTCCACTTT. It codes for CASGRVNSPLHF.

The count of this clone is one. The chain combines TRBV5-1 with TRBJ1-1; no reliable D call. This CDR3 is built from 13 residues. In germline, CDR1 is SGHRS, CDR2 YFSETQ. V was cut by 4 bases and J by 1 base, with 8 bases left in between. The CDR3 nucleotides read TGCGCCAGCAGCGCCACAGAGAACACTGAAGCTTTCTTT. Translation: CASSATENTEAFF.

The chain has TRBV7-8 and TRBJ1-1, with D unresolved. Per the germline V gene, CDR1 is SGHVS and CDR2 is FQNEAQ. The CDR3 totals 13 residues. V was cut by 2 bases and J by 1 base, with 5 bases left in between. This chain's CDR3 is CASSLRQNTEAFF. In DNA, the CDR3 is TGTGCCAGCAGCTTACGACAGAACACTGAAGCTTTCTTT.